This T cell receptor beta chain was found in a study of STAT3 mutations in large granular lymphocyte leukemia. Study background: Roughly 44% of treated T-LGLL patients showed hematologic response to immunosuppression.

On this clone: Its antigen is unidentified.

Study-level findings and limits: After therapy, about 35% of the 18 patients switched clonotypes, all new clones STAT3 wild type. In T-cell large granular lymphocyte leukemia, about half of patients showed multiple immunodominant subclonotypes. No sample exists from the first appearance of each clone.

V gave up 5 bases and J gave up 0 bases; unmatched junction bases: 10. Germline CDR1 MNHEY, CDR2 SMNVEV (reference sequence). The CDR3 totals 17 residues. TCRbeta libraries averaged around 38,000 productive templates per sample. Clones were read by immunoSEQ multiplex PCR, and TCRdb kept only the in-frame ones, dropping some. The table includes 9,500 to 13,000 clones, 88% detected once. The sequence was obtained from a man aged 55 to 70 with T-cell large granular lymphocyte leukemia. Some clones in this sample may be carry-over from other donors' samples. This chain connects TRBV27 to TRBJ1-5, with TRBD1 matching over 7 bases. Sequenced: peripheral blood mononuclear cells. CDR3 sequence (DNA): TGTGCCAGCAGTCCTTGGGACAGAAGTTATAGCAATCAGCCCCAGCATTTT. Amino acid sequence: CASSPWDRSYSNQPQHF.